These 20 T cell receptor beta chains share one sample of origin, sequenced in a study of cytomegalovirus exposure and HLA in healthy donors. The PCR ran on 60 Vbeta and 13 Jbeta primers. Assay: immunoSEQ multiplex PCR; the TCRdb copy retains only in-frame clones and omits some. The sample includes under 150,000 clones, roughly 82% of them seen just once. Material: PBMCs. The receptor set was obtained from a man in his fifties or sixties in good health and CMV-seronegative.

This chain connects TRBV6-1 to TRBJ2-5; D gene ambiguous. CDR3 size: 12 residues. Germline CDR1 reads MNHNS; CDR2 reads SASEGT. The germline V and J ends were trimmed by 5 bases and 5 bases, with 9 bases remaining between them. As DNA, the CDR3 is TGTGCCAGCAGTCCAAGGCGGGAGACCCAGTACTTC. As protein: CASSPRRETQYF.

This clone has just a few counts. The CDR3 is CASRNGTGGVIYGYTF. CDR3 DNA sequence: TGTGCCAGCAGGAACGGGACAGGGGGCGTCATTTATGGCTACACCTTC. The chain couples TRBV27 to TRBJ1-2; TRBD1 agrees at 12 bases. CDR3 length: 16 residues. V was pared by 6 bases and J by 5 bases, with 10 bases of the junction left unmatched. Germline values: CDR1 MNHEY, CDR2 SMNVEV (reference sequence).

The chain employs TRBV10-1 and TRBJ2-1; perhaps TRBD1 as D (5 bases). This CDR3 comprises 16 residues. The ends were cut back, 4 bases at V and 0 bases at J, with 13 bases in the middle. Germline CDR1 is WNHNN and CDR2 is SYGVQD (reference sequence). This CDR3 is CASSARQGSSYNEQFF. The CDR3 bases are TGCGCCAGCAGTGCCCGGCAGGGATCCTCCTACAATGAGCAGTTCTTC.

This chain joins TRBV19 and TRBJ1-2, with TRBD1 matching 7 bases. This CDR3 contains 14 residues. Losses at the gene ends were 4 bases for V and 7 bases for J; bases not matched to a gene: 9. The V gene's germline CDR1 is LNHDA and CDR2 SQIVND (reference sequence). CDR3 sequence: CASSSRDSSSGYTF. CDR3 nucleotide sequence: TGTGCCAGTAGTAGTCGGGACAGTTCTAGTGGCTACACCTTC.

The rearrangement uses TRBV27 and TRBJ1-2; 7 bases align to TRBD1. Germline CDR1 MNHEY, CDR2 SMNVEV (reference sequence). This CDR3 contains 15 residues. Trimming removed 6 bases from V and 6 bases from J; junction bases left unmatched: 13. In nucleotides, the CDR3 is TGTGCCAGCAGACCTCTCCCGGCAGGGGGAGATGGCTACACCTTC. Protein sequence: CASRPLPAGGDGYTF.

The chain uses TRBV10-2 and TRBJ1-4; 11 bases line up with TRBD1. This CDR3 comprises 14 residues. V was clipped by 5 bases and J by 7 bases; unmatched bases: 3. In germline, CDR1 is WSHSY, CDR2 SAAADI. In DNA form, the CDR3 reads TGCGCCAGCAGTTTGGGACAGGGGGTTGAAAAACTGTTTTTT. Protein sequence: CASSLGQGVEKLFF.

The genes are TRBV4-1 and TRBJ1-4, with 10 bases that match TRBD1. V dropped 3 bases and J dropped 7; count of bases not matched to a gene: 11. The CDR3 totals 17 residues. Germline assignment: CDR1 MGHRA and CDR2 YSYEKL. The CDR3 coding sequence is TGCGCCAGCAGCCACCCCCCTCGGGGACAGGGGACTGAAAAACTGTTTTTT. This codes for CASSHPPRGQGTEKLFF.

The sample holds one count of this clone. The V and J genes are TRBV18 and TRBJ1-3; D remains unclear. Between the trimmed V and J ends, which lost 3 bases and 3 bases, there was a span of 12 bases. Germline CDR1 reads KGHSH; CDR2 reads LQKENI. The CDR3 has 15 residues. The CDR3 coding sequence is TGTGCCAGCTCACCTCGAGGCGGGGATGGAAACACCATATATTTT. It yields the protein CASSPRGGDGNTIYF.

This chain joins TRBV9 and TRBJ1-5, with 10 positions matching TRBD1. The CDR3 is 15 residues long. Germline CDR1 is SGDLS and CDR2 is YYNGEE. V trimming: 0 bases; J trimming: 6 bases; junction bases outside the gene matches: 3. Here the CDR3 DNA reads TGTGCCAGCAGCGTAGGACAGGGGGCGGGTCAGCCCCAGCATTTT. Protein product: CASSVGQGAGQPQHF.

This rearrangement joins TRBV7-9 to TRBJ2-7, with TRBD1 matching 7 bases. Germline CDR1 is SEHNR and CDR2 is FQNEAQ (reference sequence). Trimming removed 3 bases from V and 4 bases from J; junction bases left unmatched: 6. This CDR3 has 14 residues. Written as DNA, the CDR3 is TGTGCCAGCAGCTTCACCGGGACAGAATACGAGCAGTACTTC. Its protein is CASSFTGTEYEQYF.

The gene calls are TRBV2 and TRBJ1-1; TRBD1 aligns across 7 bases. The ends lost 8 bases at V and 1 base at J; junction bases unmatched: 4. The germline V gene encodes CDR1 SNHLY and CDR2 FYNNEI. The CDR3 is 13 amino acids. Here the CDR3 DNA reads TGTGCCAGCGACAGGGAGGCGAACACTGAAGCTTTCTTT. Translation gives CASDREANTEAFF. Supplemented by reference TRBV2 and TRBJ1-1, the full variable domain reads EPEVTQTPSHQVTQMGQEVILRCVPISNHLYFYWYRQILGQKVEFLVSFYNNEISEKSEIFDDQFSVERPDGSNFTLKIRSTKLEDSAMYFCASDREANTEAFFGQGTRLTVV.

V usage is TRBV2 and J usage is TRBJ2-3; TRBD2 aligns across 7 bases. The CDR3 loop spans 14 amino acids. Losses at the gene ends were 11 bases for V and 6 bases for J; bases not matched to a gene: 14. Germline CDR1 and CDR2: SNHLY and FYNNEI. As DNA, the CDR3 is TGTGCCCCTTCACTCACTAGCGTTGCGGATACGCAGTATTTT. This sequence encodes CAPSLTSVADTQYF.

The rearrangement joins TRBV7-9 to TRBJ1-6; 7 bases match TRBD1. Germline CDR1 reads SEHNR; CDR2 reads FQNEAQ (reference sequence). V lost 4 bases to trimming and J lost 10 bases; unmatched junction nucleotides: 7. The CDR3 spans 14 residues. As DNA, the CDR3 is TGTGCCAGCAGCTCCGATACAGGGGTATCACCCCTCCACTTT. This sequence encodes CASSSDTGVSPLHF.

The chain couples TRBV2 to TRBJ2-1; the D is unclear. V dropped 6 bases and J dropped 0 bases, with 21 bases sitting between them. From germline, CDR1 is SNHLY and CDR2 FYNNEI. The CDR3 consists of 18 residues. This CDR3 is CASRKAAQSYSSYNEQFF. The CDR3 DNA reads TGTGCCAGCAGGAAGGCGGCTCAGAGCTATAGCTCCTACAATGAGCAGTTCTTC.

This chain connects TRBV7-9 to TRBJ2-7, with D possibly matching TRBD1 (6 bases). V lost 4 bases and J 2 bases, leaving 12 bases between the germline ends. CDR1 SEHNR and CDR2 FQNEAQ come from the germline V gene (reference sequence). This CDR3 spans 14 amino acids. CDR3 loop: CASSYRDMAYEQYF. CDR3 coding DNA: TGTGCCAGCAGCTATCGGGACATGGCCTACGAGCAGTACTTC.

The V call is TRBV7-2, the J call TRBJ2-3; 8 bases agree with TRBD2. Germline V gives CDR1 SGHTA, CDR2 FQGNSA. Germline trimming cut 1 base from V and 8 bases from J; bases unmatched to any gene: 11. The CDR3 sequence is 16 residues long. CDR3 amino acids: CASSLVVAGGMGTQYF. The CDR3 nucleotides are TGTGCCAGCAGCTTAGTTGTGGCGGGGGGTATGGGTACGCAGTATTTT.

The chain is built from TRBV9 and TRBJ2-1; 7 bases match TRBD2. Germline loops: CDR1 SGDLS, CDR2 YYNGEE. The CDR3 is 16 amino acids. V dropped 4 bases and J dropped 6; count of bases not matched to a gene: 13. CDR3 in amino acids: CASSLPRAGTINEQFF. In nucleotides, the CDR3 is TGTGCCAGCAGCCTCCCGCGGGCAGGGACTATCAATGAGCAGTTCTTC.

This clone was seen a single time. J is TRBJ2-7 and V is TRBV27, with TRBD2 matching 7 bases. V shed 7 bases and J 6 bases; nucleotides not matched to a gene: 3. CDR3 length: 11 amino acids. Germline loops: CDR1 MNHEY, CDR2 SMNVEV (reference sequence). This chain's CDR3 is CASTRGVEQYF. The CDR3 region has the DNA TGTGCCAGCACTCGGGGGGTCGAGCAGTACTTC.

This chain connects TRBV18 to TRBJ2-7; 8 bases agree with TRBD1. Per the germline V gene, CDR1 is KGHSH and CDR2 is LQKENI. This CDR3 region has 15 residues. Losses at the gene ends were 1 base for V and 2 bases for J; bases not matched to a gene: 4. DNA of the CDR3: TGTGCCAGCTCACCACGAGGCAGGGGGCCCTACGAGCAGTACTTC. Protein product: CASSPRGRGPYEQYF. The variable domain in full, completed from reference TRBV18 and TRBJ2-7, reads NAGVMQNPRHLVRRRGQEARLRCSPMKGHSHVYWYRQLPEEGLKFMVYLQKENIIDESGMPKERFSAEFPKEGPSILRIQQVVRGDSAAYFCASSPRGRGPYEQYFGPGTRLTVT.

This clone showed up just a few times. The rearrangement links TRBV27 to TRBJ2-1; 13 bases match TRBD2. Germline assignment: CDR1 MNHEY and CDR2 SMNVEV (reference sequence). This CDR3 comprises 15 residues. V shed 5 bases and J 9 bases; nucleotides not matched to a gene: 7. In DNA form, the CDR3 reads TGTGCCAGCAGTCCGGGGACTAGCGGGACCGGTGAGCAGTTCTTC. Protein sequence: CASSPGTSGTGEQFF.